This T cell receptor beta chain was recovered during a study of OX40 agonist ivuxolimab in advanced cancers. Repertoires were generated with immunoSEQ multiplex PCR, while TCRdb's copy carries only in-frame clones and drops some. The sample lists 65,000 to 70,000 clones; about four fifths were seen once. The CDR3 has 13 residues. The V and J ends lost 3 bases and 8 bases respectively, with 16 bases between them. Germline V gene data show CDR1 as SQVTM and CDR2 as ANQGSEA. Sampled blood was obtained at baseline, cycle 4 day 1, and cycle 7 day 1. V usage is TRBV29-1 and J usage is TRBJ1-1; TRBD1 might be the D (6 bases). The sequenced sample was CD4+ or CD8+ T cells sorted from blood, obtained in a trial of the OX40 agonist ivuxolimab. The clonotype originates from an adult with an advanced solid tumor such as melanoma, head and neck, liver or kidney cancer. DNA for the CDR3: TGCAGCGTTGATCGGGGGGCACAAACCGAAGCTTTCTTT. It translates to CSVDRGAQTEAFF.